This T cell receptor (beta chain) was observed in a study of blood T cell repertoires in COVID-19 (dated by TCRdb to 2019 to 2021). Background for the entire study: Collaborator samples came from the United States, Italy and Spain and covered acute and convalescent phases of COVID-19. The material from the prospective study consisted of cDNA or gDNA derived from T cells, B-cell-depleted T cells, or PBMCs. The dataset comprised deeply sampled blood TCRbeta repertoires from subjects exposed to, actively infected with, or recovered from COVID-19. A freely available public database, intended as a resource for researchers studying the immune response to SARS-CoV-2, is where the repertoires were released. Samples came from the ongoing ImmuneRACE study (first 160 participants) plus 1,254 subjects from 6 global collaborators. Sample metadata almost always included a de-identified subject ID, COVID-19 status, age in years and sex. HLA class I and class II types, where available, came from metadata supplied by the sample provider rather than from assay-based typing. Summary of the overall study and its limitations: The quantity of clinical and demographic metadata differed by source and by participant and was supplied without curation.

Whole blood was collected in K2EDTA tubes by collaborating institutions according to the institutions' own protocols. For TCRbeta analysis, collaborator samples were shipped as frozen whole blood, as isolated PBMCs, or as DNA extracted from either sample type. Ends trimmed: V by 5 bases, J by 7 bases; bases unmatched to a gene: 4. CDR3 length: 13 amino acids, cysteine to phenylalanine. Only CDR3 DNA remains: 39 bases, in frame from the first base. Reading the germline V gene gives CDR1 SGHTA and CDR2 FQGNSA. Points on this clone: The antigen it recognizes is unknown. Qualities for individual bases were not recorded, and no much larger clone is one base off.

TCRbeta CDR3 regions were amplified from genomic DNA by means of the immunoSEQ Assay, a bias-controlled multiplex PCR. The paper's data handling went like this. The number of nucleated cells in each sample was estimated from the amplification of reference gene primers within the assay. Sequence reads were collapsed and filtered to measure the absolute abundance of every unique TCRbeta CDR3 rearrangement. For each sample, productive Simpson clonality was calculated as the square root of Simpson's diversity index across productive rearrangements. The source is immuneACCESS, and TCRdb retained only in-frame sequences with V and J called. Part of the clones is not carried over; for the studies checked, unresolved V genes explain less than half of this, and the remainder is unexplained. The D gene and trimming were derived from the DNA, and the V and J assignments and clone size from that table. This sample is represented by 250,000 to 350,000 clones; 89% of them were singletons. About 12% of the sample goes to the ten largest clones.

Sequencing used peripheral blood. This clonotype was sampled from a woman aged 55 to 70 with acute or convalescent COVID-19. The rearranged segments are TRBV7-2 and TRBJ1-5; TRBD1 matches 8 bases in the middle. The sequenced DNA is TGTGCCAGCAGCCCAGACAGGGGCCAGCCCCAGCATTTT. Its translation is CASSPDRGQPQHF. Supplemented by the reference TRBV7-2 and TRBJ1-5 proteins around the CDR3, the complete variable domain is GAGVSQSPSNKVTEKGKDVELRCDPISGHTALYWYRQSLGQGLEFLIYFQGNSAPDKSGLPSDRFSAERTGGSVSTLTIQRTQQEDSAVYLCASSPDRGQPQHFGDGTRLSIL.